The 8 T cell receptor beta chains below come from one sample, sequenced in a study of blood T cell repertoires in COVID-19 (dated by TCRdb to the early 2020s). The protocol used for the library was the immunoSEQ multiplex PCR assay. Drawn from immuneACCESS, this table holds only the in-frame rearrangements with V and J called that TCRdb kept. Clones are partly lost; checked studies trace under half to an unresolved V gene and leave the rest unexplained. Here the sample has approximately 200,000 clones; 70% to 90% occur a single time. The ten largest clones take up about 3% of the sample. Input material: peripheral blood. The receptors derive from a man between 50 and 59 years old who had recovered from COVID-19.

The chain is built from TRBV28 and TRBJ2-2; D is possibly TRBD1 (6 bases). Germline-derived CDR1 and CDR2 are MDHEN and SYDVKM. V lost 6 bases and J 7 bases, leaving 9 bases between the germline ends. The CDR3 totals 12 residues. This chain's CDR3 is CASSSRGGELFF. The CDR3 coding sequence is TGTGCCAGCAGCTCCAGGGGCGGGGAGCTGTTTTTT.

The V gene is TRBV30, the J gene TRBJ2-3, with D tentatively TRBD2 (6 bases). The CDR3 spans 13 residues. V was shortened by 1 base and J by 3 bases, with 8 bases between the two germline ends. Germline values: CDR1 GTSNPN, CDR2 SVGIG (reference sequence). The CDR3 region has the DNA TGTGCCTGGAGTGCGGGACTTACAGATACGCAGTATTTT. Its protein product is CAWSAGLTDTQYF.

The rearrangement links TRBV5-1 to TRBJ2-3; D may be TRBD2 (6 bases). Trimming cost V 5 bases and J 0 bases, with 13 bases left between them. From germline, CDR1 is SGHRS and CDR2 YFSETQ. CDR3 length equals 15 residues. CDR3: CASRPSGSSTDTQYF. In DNA form, the CDR3 reads TGCGCCAGCAGGCCCAGCGGGTCTAGCACAGATACGCAGTATTTT.

This clone was observed once. The gene calls are TRBV10-3 and TRBJ2-2, with TRBD2 matching 9 bases. The V gene's germline CDR1 is ENHRY and CDR2 SYGVKD. Losses at the gene ends were 3 bases for V and 7 bases for J; bases not matched to a gene: 6. This CDR3 region has 15 residues. CDR3 sequence reads: CAISDSREGVGELFF. The DNA of the CDR3 is TGTGCCATCAGTGATTCGCGGGAGGGGGTCGGGGAGCTGTTTTTT.

The chain's CDR3 is CASSLLGLAGTTDTQYF. The CDR3 nucleotides read TGCGCCAGCAGCTTGTTAGGTCTAGCGGGAACCACAGATACGCAGTATTTT. The chain recombines TRBV5-1 with TRBJ2-3, with 9 bases lining up with TRBD2. The CDR3 runs 17 residues. Trimming cost V 1 base and J 2 bases; bases outside gene matches: 8. In germline, CDR1 is SGHRS, CDR2 YFSETQ.

The DNA of the CDR3 is TGTGCCAGCGGGACAGGAGCTGTCTACGAGCAGTACTTC. Its translation is CASGTGAVYEQYF. The genes are TRBV19 and TRBJ2-7, with TRBD1 identical over 8 bases. This CDR3 has 13 residues. CDR1 is LNHDA, CDR2 SQIVND, per germline (reference sequence). Unmatched junction bases numbered 7, after V lost 9 bases and J lost 3 bases.

The chain has TRBV3-1 (or the pseudogene TRBV3-2) and TRBJ2-7; D is possibly TRBD2 (6 bases). Trimming took off 1 base at V and 4 bases at J, with 8 bases between the two ends. The CDR3 runs to 13 residues. Germline lookup yields CDR1 LGHDT and CDR2 YNNKEL (reference sequence). Here the CDR3 reads CASSQGGLYEQYF. The DNA for the CDR3 is TGTGCCAGCAGCCAAGGGGGACTGTACGAGCAGTACTTC.

This chain connects TRBV6-6 to TRBJ2-5, with 12 bases that match TRBD2. This CDR3 is built from 16 residues. With V trimmed by 6 bases and J by 2 bases, 7 bases remained unmatched. In germline, CDR1 is MNHNY, CDR2 SVGAGI (reference sequence). The DNA of the CDR3 is TGTGCCAGCAGCTCTTCAGGACTAGCGGGACAAGAGACCCAGTACTTC. It translates to CASSSSGLAGQETQYF.